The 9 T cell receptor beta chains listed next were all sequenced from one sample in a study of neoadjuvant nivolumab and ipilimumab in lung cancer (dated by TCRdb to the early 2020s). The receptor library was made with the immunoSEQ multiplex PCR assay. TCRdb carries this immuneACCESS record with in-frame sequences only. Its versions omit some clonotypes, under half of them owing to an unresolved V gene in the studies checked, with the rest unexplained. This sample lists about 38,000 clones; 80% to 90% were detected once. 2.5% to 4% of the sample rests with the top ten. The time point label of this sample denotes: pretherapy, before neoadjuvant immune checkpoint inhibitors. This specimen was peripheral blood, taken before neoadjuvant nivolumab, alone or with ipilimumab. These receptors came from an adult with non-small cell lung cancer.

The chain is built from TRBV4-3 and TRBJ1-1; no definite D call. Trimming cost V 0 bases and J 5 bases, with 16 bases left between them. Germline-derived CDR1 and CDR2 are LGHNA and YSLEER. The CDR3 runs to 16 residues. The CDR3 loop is CASSQEQMGLVTEAFF. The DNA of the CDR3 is TGCGCCAGCAGCCAAGAACAAATGGGCCTGGTTACTGAAGCTTTCTTT.

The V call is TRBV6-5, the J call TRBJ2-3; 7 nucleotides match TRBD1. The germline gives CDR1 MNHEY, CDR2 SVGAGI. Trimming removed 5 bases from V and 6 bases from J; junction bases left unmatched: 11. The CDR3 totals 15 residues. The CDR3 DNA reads TGTGCCAGCAGTGCCCTCCGACAGGGTGGGGATACGCAGTATTTT. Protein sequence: CASSALRQGGDTQYF.

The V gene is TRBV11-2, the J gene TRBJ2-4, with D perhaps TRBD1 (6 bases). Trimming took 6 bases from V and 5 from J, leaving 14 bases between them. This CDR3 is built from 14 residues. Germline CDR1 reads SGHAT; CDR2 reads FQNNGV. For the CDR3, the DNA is TGTGCCAGCAGTTCCAGGGGCGGCGAAAACATTCAGTACTTC. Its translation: CASSSRGGENIQYF.

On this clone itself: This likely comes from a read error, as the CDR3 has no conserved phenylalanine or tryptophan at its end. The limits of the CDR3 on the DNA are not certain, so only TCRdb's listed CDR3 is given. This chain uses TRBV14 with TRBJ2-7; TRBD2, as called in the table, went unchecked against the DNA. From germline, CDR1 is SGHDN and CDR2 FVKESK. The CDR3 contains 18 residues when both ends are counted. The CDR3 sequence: CASSQEILRSPYGLAGSL.

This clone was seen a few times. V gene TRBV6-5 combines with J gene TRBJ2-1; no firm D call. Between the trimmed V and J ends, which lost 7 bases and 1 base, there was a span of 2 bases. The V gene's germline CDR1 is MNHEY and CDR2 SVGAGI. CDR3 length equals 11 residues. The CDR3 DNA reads TGTGCCAGCATATCCTACAATGAGCAGTTCTTC. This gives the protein CASISYNEQFF.

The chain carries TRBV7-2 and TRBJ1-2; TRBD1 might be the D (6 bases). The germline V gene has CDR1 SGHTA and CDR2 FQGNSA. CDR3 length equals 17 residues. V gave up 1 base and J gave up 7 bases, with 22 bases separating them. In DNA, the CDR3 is TGTGCCAGCAGCTTAGATATTTCCGGGACACCCGGTAGTGGCTACACCTTC. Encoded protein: CASSLDISGTPGSGYTF.

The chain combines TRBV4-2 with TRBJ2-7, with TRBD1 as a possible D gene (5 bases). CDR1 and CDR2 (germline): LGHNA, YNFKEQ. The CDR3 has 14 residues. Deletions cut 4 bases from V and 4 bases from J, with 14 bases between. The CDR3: CASSPRTPPYEQYF. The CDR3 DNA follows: TGTGCCAGCAGCCCGAGGACACCACCTTACGAGCAGTACTTC.

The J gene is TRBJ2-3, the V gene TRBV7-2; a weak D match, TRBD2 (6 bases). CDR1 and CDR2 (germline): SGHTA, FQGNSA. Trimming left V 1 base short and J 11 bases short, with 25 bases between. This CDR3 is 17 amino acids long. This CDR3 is CASSLVLGGGSGSVQYF. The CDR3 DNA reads TGTGCCAGCAGCTTAGTTCTCGGTGGGGGTAGCGGCAGCGTGCAGTATTTT.

The CDR3: CASSLTASSYEQYF. The DNA of the CDR3 is TGTGCCAGCAGCTTAACCGCCTCCTCCTACGAGCAGTACTTC. The V call is TRBV5-5, the J call TRBJ2-7; D remains ambiguous. Germline loops: CDR1 SGHKS, CDR2 YYEKEE (reference sequence). The CDR3 sequence is 14 residues long. Trimming left V 2 bases short and J 0 bases short, with 9 bases between.